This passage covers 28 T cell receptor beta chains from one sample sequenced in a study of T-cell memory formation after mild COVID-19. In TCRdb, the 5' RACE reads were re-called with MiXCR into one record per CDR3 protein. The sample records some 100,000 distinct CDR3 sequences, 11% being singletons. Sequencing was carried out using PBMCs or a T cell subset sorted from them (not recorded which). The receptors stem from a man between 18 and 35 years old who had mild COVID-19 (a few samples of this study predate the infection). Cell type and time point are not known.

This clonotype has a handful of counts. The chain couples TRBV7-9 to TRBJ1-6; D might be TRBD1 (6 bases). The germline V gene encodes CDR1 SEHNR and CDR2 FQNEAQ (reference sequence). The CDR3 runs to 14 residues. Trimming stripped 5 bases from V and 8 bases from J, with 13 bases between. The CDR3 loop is CASSTTGLDSPLHF. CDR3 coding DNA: TGTGCCAGCAGCACCACAGGGTTGGATTCACCCCTCCACTTT.

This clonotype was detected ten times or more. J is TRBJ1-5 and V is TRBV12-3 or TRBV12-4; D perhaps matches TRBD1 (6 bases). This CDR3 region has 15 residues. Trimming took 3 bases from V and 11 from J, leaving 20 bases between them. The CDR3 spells CASSFYAGVSLAQHF. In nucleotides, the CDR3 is TGTGCCAGCAGTTTTTATGCAGGGGTATCTTTAGCCCAGCATTTT.

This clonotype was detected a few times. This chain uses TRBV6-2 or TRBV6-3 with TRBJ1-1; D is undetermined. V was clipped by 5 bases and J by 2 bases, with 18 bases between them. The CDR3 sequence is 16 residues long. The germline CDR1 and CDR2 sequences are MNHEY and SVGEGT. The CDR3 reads CASSRPRKTLNTEAFF. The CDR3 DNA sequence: TGTGCCAGCAGTCGGCCTCGTAAAACGTTAAACACTGAAGCTTTCTTT.

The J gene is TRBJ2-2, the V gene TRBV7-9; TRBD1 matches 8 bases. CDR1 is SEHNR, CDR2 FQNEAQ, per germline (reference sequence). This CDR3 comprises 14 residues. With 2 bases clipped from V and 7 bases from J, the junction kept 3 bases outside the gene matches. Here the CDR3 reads CASSLNRGFGELFF. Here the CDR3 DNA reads TGTGCCAGCAGCTTAAACAGGGGGTTCGGGGAGCTGTTTTTT.

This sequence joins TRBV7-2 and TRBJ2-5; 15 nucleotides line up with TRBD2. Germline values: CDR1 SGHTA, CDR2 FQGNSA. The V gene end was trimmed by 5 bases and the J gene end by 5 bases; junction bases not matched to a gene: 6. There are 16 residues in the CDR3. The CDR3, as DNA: TGTGCCAGCAGCGGAGGACTAGCGGGGGGGCTGGAGACCCAGTACTTC. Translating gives CASSGGLAGGLETQYF.

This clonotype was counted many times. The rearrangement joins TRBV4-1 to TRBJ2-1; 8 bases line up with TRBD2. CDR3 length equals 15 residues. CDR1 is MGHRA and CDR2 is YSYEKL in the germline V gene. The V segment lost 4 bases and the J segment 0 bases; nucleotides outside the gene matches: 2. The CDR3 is CASSPGGGSYNEQFF. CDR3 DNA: TGCGCCAGCAGCCCCGGGGGGGGCTCCTACAATGAGCAGTTCTTC.

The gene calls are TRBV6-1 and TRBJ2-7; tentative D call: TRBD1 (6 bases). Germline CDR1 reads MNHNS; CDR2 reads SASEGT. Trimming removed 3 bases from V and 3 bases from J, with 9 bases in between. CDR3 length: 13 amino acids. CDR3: CASSELTGYEQYF. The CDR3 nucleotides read TGTGCCAGCAGTGAGTTGACAGGCTACGAGCAGTACTTC.

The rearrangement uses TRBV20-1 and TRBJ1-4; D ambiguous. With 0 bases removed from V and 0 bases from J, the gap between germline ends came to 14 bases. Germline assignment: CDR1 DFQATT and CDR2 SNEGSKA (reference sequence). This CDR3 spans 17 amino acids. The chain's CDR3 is CSAREPVGDATNEKLFF. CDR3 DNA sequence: TGCAGTGCTAGAGAACCCGTTGGAGATGCAACTAATGAAAAACTGTTTTTT.

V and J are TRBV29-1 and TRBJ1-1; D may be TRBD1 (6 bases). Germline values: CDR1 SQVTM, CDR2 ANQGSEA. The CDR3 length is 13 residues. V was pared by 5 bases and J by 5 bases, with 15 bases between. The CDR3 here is CSVLGGRGTEAFF. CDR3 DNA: TGCAGCGTTCTTGGGGGCAGAGGAACTGAAGCTTTCTTT. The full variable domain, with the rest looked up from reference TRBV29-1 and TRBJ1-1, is SAVISQKPSRDICQRGTSLTIQCQVDSQVTMMFWYRQQPGQSLTLIATANQGSEATYESGFVIDKFPISRPNLTFSTLTVSNMSPEDSSIYLCSVLGGRGTEAFFGQGTRLTVV.

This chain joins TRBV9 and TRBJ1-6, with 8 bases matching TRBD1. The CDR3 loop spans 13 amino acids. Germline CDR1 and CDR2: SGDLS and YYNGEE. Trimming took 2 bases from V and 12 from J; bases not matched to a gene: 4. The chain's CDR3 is CASSVGQGGPLHF. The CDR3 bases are TGTGCCAGCAGCGTCGGACAGGGAGGACCCCTCCACTTT.

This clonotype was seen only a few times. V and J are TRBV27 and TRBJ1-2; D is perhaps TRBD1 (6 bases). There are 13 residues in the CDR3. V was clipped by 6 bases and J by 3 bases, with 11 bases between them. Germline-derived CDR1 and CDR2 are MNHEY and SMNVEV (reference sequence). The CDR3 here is CASRRDTDYGYTF. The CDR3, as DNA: TGTGCCAGCAGGAGGGACACCGACTATGGCTACACCTTC.

In DNA form, the CDR3 reads TGTGCCAGCAGCCCCTCCCGGGACATATCCCTCCACTTT. Translating gives CASSPSRDISLHF. V is TRBV7-6 and J is TRBJ1-6, with D perhaps matching TRBD1 (6 bases). Per germline, CDR1 SGHVS and CDR2 FNYEAQ. The CDR3 is 13 residues long. Trimming took off 5 bases at V and 14 bases at J, with 16 bases between the two ends.

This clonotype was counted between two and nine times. CDR3 bases: TGTGCCAGCAGCTTAGACGGGACTAGCGGGGAGACCCAGTACTTC. It is translated as CASSLDGTSGETQYF. The chain has TRBV7-2 and TRBJ2-5, with 12 bases identical to TRBD2. The CDR3 covers 15 residues. V was clipped by 1 base and J by 5 bases; unmatched bases: 2. Germline V gene sequence: CDR1 SGHTA, CDR2 FQGNSA.

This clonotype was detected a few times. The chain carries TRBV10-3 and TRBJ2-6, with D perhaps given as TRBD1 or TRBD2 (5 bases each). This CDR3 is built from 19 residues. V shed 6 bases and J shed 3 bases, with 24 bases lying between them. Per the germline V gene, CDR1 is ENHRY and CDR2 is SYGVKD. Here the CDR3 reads CAISRGGQEDSYGANVLTF. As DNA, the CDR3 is TGTGCCATCAGCCGGGGCGGCCAAGAGGATAGCTATGGGGCCAACGTCCTGACTTTC.

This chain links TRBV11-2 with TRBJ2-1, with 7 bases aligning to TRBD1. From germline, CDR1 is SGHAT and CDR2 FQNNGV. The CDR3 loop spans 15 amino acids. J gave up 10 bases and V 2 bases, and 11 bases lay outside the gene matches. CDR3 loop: CASSLTLRGHSEQFF. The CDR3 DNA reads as TGTGCCAGCAGCTTAACCTTGAGGGGGCACTCGGAGCAGTTCTTC.

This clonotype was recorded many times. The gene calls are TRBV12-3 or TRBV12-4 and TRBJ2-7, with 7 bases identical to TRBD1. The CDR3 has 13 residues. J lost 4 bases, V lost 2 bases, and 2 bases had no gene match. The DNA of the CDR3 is TGTGCCAGCAGTTTAATACAGGGGTACGAGCAGTACTTC. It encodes CASSLIQGYEQYF.

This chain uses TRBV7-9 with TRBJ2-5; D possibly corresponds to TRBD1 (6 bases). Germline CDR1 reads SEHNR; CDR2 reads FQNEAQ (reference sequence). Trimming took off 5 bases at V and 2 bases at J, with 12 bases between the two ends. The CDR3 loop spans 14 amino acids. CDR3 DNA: TGTGCCAGCAGCCAAGGACAGAAGCAAGAGACCCAGTACTTC. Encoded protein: CASSQGQKQETQYF.

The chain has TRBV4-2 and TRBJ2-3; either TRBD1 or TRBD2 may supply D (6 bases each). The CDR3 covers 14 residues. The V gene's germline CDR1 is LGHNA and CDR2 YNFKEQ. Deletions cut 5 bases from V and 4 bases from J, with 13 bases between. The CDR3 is CASSDGGLADTQYF. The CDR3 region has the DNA TGTGCCAGCAGCGACGGGGGCCTCGCAGATACGCAGTATTTT.

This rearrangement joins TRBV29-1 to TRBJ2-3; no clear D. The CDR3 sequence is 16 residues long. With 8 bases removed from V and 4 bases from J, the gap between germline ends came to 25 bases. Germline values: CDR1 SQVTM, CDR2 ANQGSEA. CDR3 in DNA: TGCAGCTTCAAAGGGCTGGAACGGACGCTGGCAGATACGCAGTATTTT. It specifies CSFKGLERTLADTQYF.

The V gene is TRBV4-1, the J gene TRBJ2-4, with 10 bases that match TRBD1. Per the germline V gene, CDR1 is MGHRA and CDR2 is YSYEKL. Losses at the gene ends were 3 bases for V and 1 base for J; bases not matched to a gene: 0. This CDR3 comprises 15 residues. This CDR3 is CASSQGQGAKNIQYF. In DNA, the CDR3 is TGCGCCAGCAGCCAGGGACAGGGGGCCAAAAACATTCAGTACTTC.

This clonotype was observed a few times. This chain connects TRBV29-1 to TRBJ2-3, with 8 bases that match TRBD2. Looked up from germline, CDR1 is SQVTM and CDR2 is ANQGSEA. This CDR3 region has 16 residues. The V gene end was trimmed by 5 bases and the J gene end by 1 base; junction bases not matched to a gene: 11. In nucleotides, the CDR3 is TGCAGCGTTCAGGGCGAGAGCGGGGGACGCACAGATACGCAGTATTTT. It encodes CSVQGESGGRTDTQYF.

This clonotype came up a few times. DNA for the CDR3: TGTGCCAGCAGCCCCGAGGGGGGCAGGACAAACCAGTTCTTC. Translating it yields CASSPEGGRTNQFF. V and J are TRBV9 and TRBJ2-1, with D perhaps TRBD1 or TRBD2 (6 bases each). V was cut by 4 bases and J by 13 bases, with 21 bases left in between. The CDR3 totals 14 residues. The germline V gene encodes CDR1 SGDLS and CDR2 YYNGEE. Together with reference TRBV9 and TRBJ2-1, the CDR3 gives the full variable domain: DSGVTQTPKHLITATGQRVTLRCSPRSGDLSVYWYQQSLDQGLQFLIQYYNGEERAKGNILERFSAQQFPDLHSELNLSSLELGDSALYFCASSPEGGRTNQFFGPGTRLTVL.

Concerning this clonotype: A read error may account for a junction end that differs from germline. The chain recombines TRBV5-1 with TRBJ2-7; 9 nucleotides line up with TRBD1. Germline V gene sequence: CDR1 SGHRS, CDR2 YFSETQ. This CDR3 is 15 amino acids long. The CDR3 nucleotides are TGCGCCAGCAACTTGGGACAGGGTTCGAACTACGAGCAGTACTTC. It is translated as CASNLGQGSNYEQYF.

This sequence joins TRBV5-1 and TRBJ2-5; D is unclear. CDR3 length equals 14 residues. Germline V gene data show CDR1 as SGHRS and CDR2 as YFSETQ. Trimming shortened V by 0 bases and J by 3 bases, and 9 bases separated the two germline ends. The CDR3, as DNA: TGCGCCAGCAGCTTGGAACAGATGGAAGAGACCCAGTACTTC. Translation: CASSLEQMEETQYF. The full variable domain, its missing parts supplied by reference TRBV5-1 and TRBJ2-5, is KAGVTQTPRYLIKTRGQQVTLSCSPISGHRSVSWYQQTPGQGLQFLFEYFSETQRNKGNFPGRFSGRQFSNSRSEMNVSTLELGDSALYLCASSLEQMEETQYFGPGTRLLVL.

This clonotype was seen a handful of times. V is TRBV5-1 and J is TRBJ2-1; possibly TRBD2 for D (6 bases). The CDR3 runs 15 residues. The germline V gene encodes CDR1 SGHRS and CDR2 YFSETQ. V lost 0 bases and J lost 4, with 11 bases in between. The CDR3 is CASSLETRQYNEQFF. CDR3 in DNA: TGCGCCAGCAGCTTGGAGACTAGGCAGTACAATGAGCAGTTCTTC.

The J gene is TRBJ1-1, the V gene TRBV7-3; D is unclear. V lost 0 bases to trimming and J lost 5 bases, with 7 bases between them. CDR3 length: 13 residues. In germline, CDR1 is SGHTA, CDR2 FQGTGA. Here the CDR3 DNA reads TGTGCCAGCAGCTTAACCCCCAGGACTGAAGCTTTCTTT. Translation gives CASSLTPRTEAFF.

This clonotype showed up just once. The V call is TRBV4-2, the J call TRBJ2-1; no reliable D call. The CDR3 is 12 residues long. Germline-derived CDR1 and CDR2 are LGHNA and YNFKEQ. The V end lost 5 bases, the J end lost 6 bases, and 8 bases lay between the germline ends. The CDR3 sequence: CASSERPNEQFF. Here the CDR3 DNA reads TGTGCCAGCAGCGAGAGGCCCAATGAGCAGTTCTTC.

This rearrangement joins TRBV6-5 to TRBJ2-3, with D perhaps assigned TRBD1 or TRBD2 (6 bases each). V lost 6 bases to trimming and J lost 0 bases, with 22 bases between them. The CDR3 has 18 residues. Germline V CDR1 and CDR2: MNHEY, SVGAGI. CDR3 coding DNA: TGTGCCAGCAGACCTCTCTATCTGGGGGGCAAAAGCACAGATACGCAGTATTTT. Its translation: CASRPLYLGGKSTDTQYF.